This T cell receptor (beta chain) appears in the sequencing data of a study of blood T cell repertoires in COVID-19. As for the study in general: Samples came from the United States, Italy and Spain, spanning acute and convalescent COVID-19. Sample material is recorded as cDNA or gDNA derived from T cells, B-cell-depleted T cells, or PBMCs.

CDR3 length equals 16 residues. J was trimmed by 0 bases and V by 1 base; bases with no gene match: 5. The germline V gene has CDR1 LGHDT and CDR2 YNNKEL (reference sequence). This clone has just a few counts. How the authors handled the data: Cell counts per sample came from amplifying reference gene primers. TCRdb's copy holds only in-frame clones and misses some; the assay was immunoSEQ multiplex PCR. The D gene and trimming were derived from the DNA, and the V and J assignments and clone size from that table. The sample holds around 250,000 clones; around four fifths are singletons and the top ten take roughly 4.6%.

The receptor comes from a man in his sixties who had recovered from COVID-19. Source material: peripheral blood. The chain uses TRBV3-1 (or the pseudogene TRBV3-2) and TRBJ1-1, with 7 bases that match TRBD1. CDR3: CASSQATGIMNTEAFF. The CDR3 DNA follows: TGTGCCAGCAGCCAAGCGACAGGGATTATGAACACTGAAGCTTTCTTT.